The 27 T cell receptor beta chains in this list originate from one sample, sequenced in a study of T cell responses to AZD1222 COVID-19 vaccine. Profiling relied on immunoSEQ multiplex PCR, and the TCRdb table lists in-frame clones only, not all of them. This sample has some 130,000 clones; 92% occur once, and the top ten carry roughly 3.3%. The sequences come from peripheral blood, collected 28 days after the second AZD1222 dose. Receptors originate from an adult who received the AZD1222 COVID-19 vaccine.

The chain uses TRBV29-1 and TRBJ2-5; 7 bases match TRBD2. The CDR3 spans 16 residues. The V segment lost 4 bases and the J segment 5 bases; nucleotides outside the gene matches: 16. The germline gives CDR1 SQVTM, CDR2 ANQGSEA. In nucleotides, the CDR3 is TGCAGCGTTGTCCTACCCTCAGCGGGGTCGCGGGAGACCCAGTACTTC. Translation: CSVVLPSAGSRETQYF.

The chain is built from TRBV6-2 or TRBV6-3 and TRBJ1-3; 7 bases fit TRBD1. The CDR3 totals 15 residues. CDR1 is MNHEY and CDR2 is SVGEGT in the germline V gene. V lost 10 bases, J lost 0 bases, and 9 bases stayed unmatched. For the CDR3, the DNA is TGTGCCACCAACCCGGGACAGACCTCTGGAAACACCATATATTTT. Encoded protein: CATNPGQTSGNTIYF.

The chain combines TRBV12-3 or TRBV12-4 with TRBJ2-3; D may match TRBD1 or TRBD2 (6 bases each). The germline V and J ends were trimmed by 7 bases and 4 bases, with 9 bases remaining between them. CDR3 length equals 12 residues. The CDR3, as DNA: TGTGCCAGCAAAGGGGGGCCAGATACGCAGTATTTT. This sequence encodes CASKGGPDTQYF.

The chain is built from TRBV12-3 or TRBV12-4 and TRBJ2-3, with TRBD1 matching 7 bases. J gave up 5 bases and V 4 bases, and 0 bases lay outside the gene matches. This CDR3 has 12 amino acids. CDR3 sequence reads: CASSSGGDTQYF. The DNA of the CDR3 is TGTGCCAGCAGTTCAGGGGGAGATACGCAGTATTTT.

The chain employs TRBV15 and TRBJ2-7; TRBD1 aligns across 8 bases. Germline assignment: CDR1 LNHNV and CDR2 YYDKDF (reference sequence). The J segment lost 0 bases and the V segment lost 5 bases, leaving 3 bases of the junction unmatched. The CDR3 is 14 residues long. The CDR3 DNA follows: TGTGCCACCAGCGACAGGGGCAGCTCCTACGAGCAGTACTTC. It encodes CATSDRGSSYEQYF. Full variable domain (outside the CDR3, taken from reference TRBV15 and TRBJ2-7): DAMVIQNPRYQVTQFGKPVTLSCSQTLNHNVMYWYQQKSSQAPKLLFHYYDKDFNNEADTPDNFQSRRPNTSFCFLDIRSPGLGDTAMYLCATSDRGSSYEQYFGPGTRLTVT.

The genes are TRBV9 and TRBJ2-5; no firm D call. The V gene's germline CDR1 is SGDLS and CDR2 YYNGEE. The CDR3 is 13 residues long. The V and J ends lost 0 bases and 4 bases respectively, with 7 bases between them. CDR3 residues: CASSVGVRETQYF. The CDR3 DNA is TGTGCCAGCAGCGTAGGAGTTCGAGAGACCCAGTACTTC.

This chain connects TRBV5-5 to TRBJ2-7, with no clear D. The germline gives CDR1 SGHKS, CDR2 YYEKEE (reference sequence). The V and J ends lost 7 bases and 0 bases respectively, with 11 bases between them. The CDR3 loop spans 13 amino acids. In nucleotides, the CDR3 is TGTGCCAGCCACTCCCCGGTCTCCTACGAGCAGTACTTC. Translation: CASHSPVSYEQYF.

The genes are TRBV18 and TRBJ2-5, with D unclear. The CDR3 contains 12 residues. Per the germline V gene, CDR1 is KGHSH and CDR2 is LQKENI. Trimming took off 3 bases at V and 5 bases at J, with 7 bases between the two ends. CDR3 region: CASSPERETQYF. The CDR3 nucleotides are TGTGCCAGCTCACCCGAAAGGGAGACCCAGTACTTC.

Here the CDR3 reads CASSEGVVNTEAFF. CDR3 in DNA: TGTGCCAGCAGTGAAGGGGTCGTGAACACTGAAGCTTTCTTT. The V and J genes are TRBV2 and TRBJ1-1; D is uncertain. CDR3 size: 14 residues. Between the trimmed V and J ends, which lost 1 base and 0 bases, there was a span of 6 bases. In germline, CDR1 is SNHLY, CDR2 FYNNEI.

The chain uses TRBV27 and TRBJ2-2; 15 bases line up with TRBD2. Per the germline V gene, CDR1 is MNHEY and CDR2 is SMNVEV (reference sequence). V lost 3 bases and J lost 9; bases outside the gene matches: 2. This CDR3 region has 15 residues. The CDR3 DNA reads as TGTGCCAGCAGTTTGGGACTAGCGGGAGGAAGGGAGCTGTTTTTT. Encoded protein: CASSLGLAGGRELFF.

CDR3 sequence: CASSTMDRAGDQPQHF. CDR3 sequence (DNA): TGTGCCAGCAGTACAATGGACAGGGCGGGGGATCAGCCCCAGCATTTT. The chain is built from TRBV28 and TRBJ1-5; the match to TRBD1 covers 8 bases. Trimming cost V 5 bases and J 5 bases; bases outside gene matches: 11. Per the germline V gene, CDR1 is MDHEN and CDR2 is SYDVKM. The CDR3 sequence is 16 residues long. Drawing the rest from reference TRBV28 and TRBJ1-5, the complete variable domain is DVKVTQSSRYLVKRTGEKVFLECVQDMDHENMFWYRQDPGLGLRLIYFSYDVKMKEKGDIPEGYSVSREKKERFSLILESASTNQTSMYLCASSTMDRAGDQPQHFGDGTRLSIL.

The chain is built from TRBV10-3 and TRBJ1-2, with TRBD1 matching 9 bases. From germline, CDR1 is ENHRY and CDR2 SYGVKD. The CDR3 consists of 15 residues. V lost 8 bases to trimming and J lost 0 bases; unmatched junction nucleotides: 7. The CDR3 spells CAISDRGRANYGYTF. CDR3 bases: TGTGCCATCTCTGACAGGGGGAGAGCTAACTATGGCTACACCTTC.

The chain links TRBV15 to TRBJ2-7; 16 bases fit TRBD2. V lost 6 bases to trimming and J lost 6 bases; unmatched junction nucleotides: 8. Germline V gene lookup returns CDR1 LNHNV and CDR2 YYDKDF (reference sequence). The CDR3 covers 16 residues. The CDR3 coding sequence is TGTGCCACCAGAGGGGGACTAGCGGGAGGGTTTGGCGAGCAGTACTTC. As protein: CATRGGLAGGFGEQYF. The full variable domain, completed using reference TRBV15 and TRBJ2-7, is DAMVIQNPRYQVTQFGKPVTLSCSQTLNHNVMYWYQQKSSQAPKLLFHYYDKDFNNEADTPDNFQSRRPNTSFCFLDIRSPGLGDTAMYLCATRGGLAGGFGEQYFGPGTRLTVT.

The chain combines TRBV2 with TRBJ1-1, with D unclear. Germline loops: CDR1 SNHLY, CDR2 FYNNEI. V shed 5 bases and J shed 6 bases, with 10 bases lying between them. The CDR3 is made up of 12 amino acids. The CDR3 nucleotides are TGTGCCAGCAGTCAAGGGATTTCTGAAGCTTTCTTT. It encodes CASSQGISEAFF. The full variable domain, in which reference TRBV2 and TRBJ1-1 provide the parts outside the CDR3, is EPEVTQTPSHQVTQMGQEVILRCVPISNHLYFYWYRQILGQKVEFLVSFYNNEISEKSEIFDDQFSVERPDGSNFTLKIRSTKLEDSAMYFCASSQGISEAFFGQGTRLTVV.

V is TRBV5-5 and J is TRBJ2-2, with D unclear. The CDR3 is 13 residues long. The V and J ends lost 2 bases and 2 bases respectively, with 4 bases between them. Germline CDR1 reads SGHKS; CDR2 reads YYEKEE (reference sequence). CDR3 DNA sequence: TGTGCCAGCAGCTTCGTTAACACCGGGGAGCTGTTTTTT. Amino acids: CASSFVNTGELFF.

The count of this clone is one. The rearrangement uses TRBV27 and TRBJ2-6; perhaps TRBD2 as D (5 bases). The CDR3 spans 14 residues. Trimming shortened V by 7 bases and J by 1 base, and 8 bases separated the two germline ends. Germline CDR1 MNHEY, CDR2 SMNVEV (reference sequence). CDR3 region: CASNPGSGANVLTF. CDR3 coding DNA: TGTGCCAGCAACCCGGGGTCTGGGGCCAACGTCCTGACTTTC.

This clone was counted a few times. The gene calls are TRBV5-1 and TRBJ2-7; no clear D gene. CDR3 length: 15 amino acids. Trimming stripped 0 bases from V and 0 bases from J, with 10 bases between. Germline CDR1 SGHRS, CDR2 YFSETQ. The CDR3 DNA reads as TGCGCCAGCAGCTTGGGAATCGGTAGCTCCTACGAGCAGTACTTC. Translation: CASSLGIGSSYEQYF.

The rearrangement joins TRBV6-2 or TRBV6-3 to TRBJ2-7; 8 bases align to TRBD1. Trimming cost V 6 bases and J 3 bases; bases outside gene matches: 10. Germline V gene lookup returns CDR1 MNHEY and CDR2 SVGEGT. The CDR3 loop spans 15 amino acids. CDR3 amino acids: CASSPLGTGVYEQYF. The CDR3 DNA sequence: TGTGCCAGCAGCCCCCTTGGGACAGGAGTCTACGAGCAGTACTTC.

The rearrangement links TRBV19 to TRBJ2-1, with D perhaps matching TRBD2 (5 bases). V was cut by 4 bases and J by 1 base, with 11 bases left in between. This CDR3 comprises 15 residues. Germline loops: CDR1 LNHDA, CDR2 SQIVND (reference sequence). CDR3 region: CASSNPRVSYNEQFF. DNA of the CDR3: TGTGCCAGTAGTAATCCGCGGGTGTCCTACAATGAGCAGTTCTTC.

This CDR3 reads CASSAGQGRPYEQYF. CDR3 bases: TGTGCCAGCAGCGCCGGACAGGGGCGTCCCTACGAGCAGTACTTC. The gene calls are TRBV6-2 or TRBV6-3 and TRBJ2-7, with 9 bases identical to TRBD1. V lost 6 bases, J lost 2 bases, and 8 bases stayed unmatched. Germline V gene data show CDR1 as MNHEY and CDR2 as SVGEGT. This CDR3 is 15 amino acids long.

The CDR3 nucleotides read TGTGCCAGTAGTATCCCCCTGGGGGCACCGAACTATGGCTACACCTTC. Translation gives CASSIPLGAPNYGYTF. The rearrangement links TRBV19 to TRBJ1-2, with a weak D call TRBD1 (6 bases). V dropped 3 bases and J dropped 2 bases, with 16 bases sitting between them. This CDR3 is built from 16 residues. Per the germline V gene, CDR1 is LNHDA and CDR2 is SQIVND (reference sequence).

The chain couples TRBV28 to TRBJ2-3; 11 bases align to TRBD2. CDR3 length: 15 amino acids. CDR1 is MDHEN and CDR2 is SYDVKM in the germline V gene. J lost 4 bases, V lost 6 bases, and 6 bases had no gene match. CDR3 residues: CASRPLAGAADTQYF. DNA of the CDR3: TGTGCCAGCAGACCACTAGCGGGAGCGGCAGATACGCAGTATTTT.

The rearrangement uses TRBV7-3 and TRBJ2-1; no definite D call. CDR3 size: 14 residues. V was trimmed by 4 bases and J by 3 bases, leaving 10 bases between them. Germline CDR1 reads SGHTA; CDR2 reads FQGTGA. The CDR3 region has the DNA TGTGCCAGCAGCTCCAGGACCAGCTACAATGAGCAGTTCTTC. Encoded protein: CASSSRTSYNEQFF. Filled out from reference TRBV7-3 and TRBJ2-1, the complete variable domain reads GAGVSQTPSNKVTEKGKYVELRCDPISGHTALYWYRQSLGQGPEFLIYFQGTGAADDSGLPNDRFFAVRPEGSVSTLKIQRTERGDSAVYLCASSSRTSYNEQFFGPGTRLTVL.

The chain links TRBV24-1 to TRBJ1-5; perhaps TRBD1 as D (6 bases). CDR1 is KGHDR and CDR2 is SFDVKD in the germline V gene. This CDR3 contains 14 residues. Trimming took off 7 bases at V and 3 bases at J, with 12 bases between the two ends. CDR3 sequence: CATSLGTNNQPQHF. The CDR3 coding sequence is TGTGCCACCAGCCTAGGGACAAACAATCAGCCCCAGCATTTT.

V usage is TRBV6-5 and J usage is TRBJ2-7, with 11 bases aligning to TRBD1. Germline assignment: CDR1 MNHEY and CDR2 SVGAGI. The CDR3 is 15 amino acids. J lost 2 bases, V lost 4 bases, and 4 bases had no gene match. CDR3 sequence: CASSSPGQGAYEQYF. In nucleotides, the CDR3 is TGTGCCAGCAGTTCCCCGGGACAGGGGGCCTACGAGCAGTACTTC.

This clone showed up just once. The V and J genes are TRBV2 and TRBJ1-5, with 8 bases that match TRBD1. The length of the CDR3 is 14 residues. Germline-derived CDR1 and CDR2 are SNHLY and FYNNEI. Trimming took 6 bases from V and 6 from J; bases not matched to a gene: 7. The CDR3: CASSQGAEAQPQHF. Here the CDR3 DNA reads TGTGCCAGCAGCCAGGGGGCCGAAGCTCAGCCCCAGCATTTT.

This chain connects TRBV27 to TRBJ2-7, with D perhaps TRBD1 or TRBD2 (5 bases each). V lost 2 bases to trimming and J lost 3 bases, with 14 bases between them. There are 15 residues in the CDR3. Germline-derived CDR1 and CDR2 are MNHEY and SMNVEV (reference sequence). The CDR3 sequence: CASSLKGRTDYEQYF. The CDR3 coding sequence is TGTGCCAGCAGTTTAAAGGGACGGACTGACTACGAGCAGTACTTC.